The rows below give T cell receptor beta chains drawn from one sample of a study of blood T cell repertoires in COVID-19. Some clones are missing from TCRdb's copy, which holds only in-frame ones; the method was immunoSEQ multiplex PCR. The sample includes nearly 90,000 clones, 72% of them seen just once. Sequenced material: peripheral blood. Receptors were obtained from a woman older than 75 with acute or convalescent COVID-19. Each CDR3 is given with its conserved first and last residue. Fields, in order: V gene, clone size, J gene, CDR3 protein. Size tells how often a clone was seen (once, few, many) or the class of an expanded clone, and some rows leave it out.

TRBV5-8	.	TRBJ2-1	CASSPHNTDNEQFF
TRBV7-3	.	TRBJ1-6	CASSLRGQPYSPLHF
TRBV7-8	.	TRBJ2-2	CASSLATGNTGELFF
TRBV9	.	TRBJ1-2	CASSLGQSYTF
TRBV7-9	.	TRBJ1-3	CASSRSAISGNTIYF
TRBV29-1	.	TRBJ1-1	CSVDGFRAGTEAFF
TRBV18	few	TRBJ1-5	CASSLGQGINQPQHF
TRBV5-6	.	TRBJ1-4	CASHLKLRGLATNEKLFF
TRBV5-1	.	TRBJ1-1	CASSWDTNTEAFF
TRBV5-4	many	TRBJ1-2	CASSLRASNYGYTF
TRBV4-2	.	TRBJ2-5	CASSQVGGLETQYF
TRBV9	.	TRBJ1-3	CASSVVENRAGNTIYF
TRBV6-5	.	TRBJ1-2	CASTRDGQGAGYTF
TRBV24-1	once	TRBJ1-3	CVDRRPGNFSGNTIYF
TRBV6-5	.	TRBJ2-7	CASRYQGAGEQYF
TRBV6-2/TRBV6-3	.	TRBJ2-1	CASSYSIGGITYNEQFF
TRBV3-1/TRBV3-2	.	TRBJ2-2	CASSQAGSAGELFF
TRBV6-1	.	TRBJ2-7	CASRTDRGLLEQYF
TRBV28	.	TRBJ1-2	CASSFPPGQGYDGYTF
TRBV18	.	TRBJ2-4	CASSRTGVAKNIQYF
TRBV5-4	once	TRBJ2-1	CASSLGTEEQFF
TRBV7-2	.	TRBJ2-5	CASSFYSETQYF
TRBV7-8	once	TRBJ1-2	CASSQLLNYGYTF
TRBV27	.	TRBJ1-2	CASSPFGTGTLQYGYTF
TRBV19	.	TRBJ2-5	CASSILGTGQETQYF
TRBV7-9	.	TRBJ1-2	CASSAGQGHGYTF
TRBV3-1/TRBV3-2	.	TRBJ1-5	CASSRRTGLDQPQHF
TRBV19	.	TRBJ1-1	CASSIPGVGWAFF
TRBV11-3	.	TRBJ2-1	CASSPGGRNEQFF
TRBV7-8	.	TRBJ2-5	CASSLGRGGVQETQYF
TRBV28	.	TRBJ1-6	CASSLRGGSNSPLHF
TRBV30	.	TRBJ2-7	CAWSVATSGGQYF
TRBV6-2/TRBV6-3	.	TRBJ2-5	CASSYPEETQYF
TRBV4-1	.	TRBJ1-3	CASSQETGDSGNTIYF
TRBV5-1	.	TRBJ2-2	CASSPGFTNTGELFF
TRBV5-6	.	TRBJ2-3	CASSPYSGSSTDTQYF
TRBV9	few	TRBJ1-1	CASSVGPDTTSEAFF
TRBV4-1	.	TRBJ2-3	CASSQSIGGGTDTQYF
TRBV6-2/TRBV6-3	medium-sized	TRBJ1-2	CASSLALAHHYGYTF
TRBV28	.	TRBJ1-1	CASSFPGVWTEAFF
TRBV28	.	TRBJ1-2	CASSSGGRNYGYTF
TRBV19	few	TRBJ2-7	CASSYGDRDTPMYF
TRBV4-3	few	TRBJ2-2	CASSQQGANTGELFF
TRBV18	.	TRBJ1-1	CASSPGGKYTEAFF
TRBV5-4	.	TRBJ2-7	CASSKGQGPSYEQYF
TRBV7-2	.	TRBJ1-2	CASSITILGQGDSGYGYTF